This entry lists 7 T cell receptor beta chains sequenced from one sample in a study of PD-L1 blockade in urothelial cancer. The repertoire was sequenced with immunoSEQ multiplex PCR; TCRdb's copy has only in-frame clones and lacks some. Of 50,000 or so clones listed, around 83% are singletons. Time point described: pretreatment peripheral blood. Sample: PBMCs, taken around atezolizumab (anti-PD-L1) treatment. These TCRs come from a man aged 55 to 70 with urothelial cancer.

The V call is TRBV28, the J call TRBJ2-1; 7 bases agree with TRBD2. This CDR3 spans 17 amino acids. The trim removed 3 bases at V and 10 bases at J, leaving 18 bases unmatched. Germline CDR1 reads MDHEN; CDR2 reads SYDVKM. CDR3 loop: CASSFGRQTGGTREQFF. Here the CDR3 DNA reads TGTGCCAGCAGTTTTGGCCGACAGACGGGAGGCACCCGGGAGCAGTTCTTC.

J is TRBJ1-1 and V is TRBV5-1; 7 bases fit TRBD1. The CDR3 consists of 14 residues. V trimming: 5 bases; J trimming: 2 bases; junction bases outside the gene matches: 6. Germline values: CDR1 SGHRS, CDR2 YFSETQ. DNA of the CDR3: TGCGCCAGCAGGGCGGACAGGACCAACACTGAAGCTTTCTTT. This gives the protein CASRADRTNTEAFF.

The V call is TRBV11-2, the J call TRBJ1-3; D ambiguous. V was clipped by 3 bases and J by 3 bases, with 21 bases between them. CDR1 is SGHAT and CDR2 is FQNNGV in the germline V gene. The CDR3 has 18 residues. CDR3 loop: CASSFGPQRLLSGNTIYF. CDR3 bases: TGTGCCAGCAGCTTTGGGCCCCAACGCCTCCTCAGTGGAAACACCATATATTTT.

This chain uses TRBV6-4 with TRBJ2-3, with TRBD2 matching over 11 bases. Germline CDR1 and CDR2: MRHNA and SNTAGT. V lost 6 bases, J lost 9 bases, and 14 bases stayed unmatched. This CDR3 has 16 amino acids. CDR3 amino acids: CASSPVAGGAPRTQYF. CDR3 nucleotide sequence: TGTGCCAGCAGCCCAGTAGCGGGGGGGGCCCCCCGCACGCAGTATTTT.

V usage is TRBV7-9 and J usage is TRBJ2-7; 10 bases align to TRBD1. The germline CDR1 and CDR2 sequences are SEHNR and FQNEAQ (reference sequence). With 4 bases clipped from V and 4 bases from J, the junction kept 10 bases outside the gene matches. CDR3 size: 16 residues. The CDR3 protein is CASSSTPGQGKYEQYF. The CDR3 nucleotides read TGTGCCAGCAGCTCAACCCCGGGACAGGGGAAGTACGAGCAGTACTTC.

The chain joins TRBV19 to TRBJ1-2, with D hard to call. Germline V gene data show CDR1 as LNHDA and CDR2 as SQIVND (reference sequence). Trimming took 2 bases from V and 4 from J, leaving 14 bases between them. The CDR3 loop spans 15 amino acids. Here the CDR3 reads CASSISGKGGYGYTF. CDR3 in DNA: TGTGCCAGTAGTATATCGGGGAAAGGAGGCTATGGCTACACCTTC.

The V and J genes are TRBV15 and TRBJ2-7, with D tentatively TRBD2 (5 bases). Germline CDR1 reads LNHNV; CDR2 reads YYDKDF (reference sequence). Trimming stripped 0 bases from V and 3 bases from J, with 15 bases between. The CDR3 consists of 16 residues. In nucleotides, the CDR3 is TGTGCCACCAGCAGAGATTGGAGGAGCGCTGGCTACGAGCAGTACTTC. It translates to CATSRDWRSAGYEQYF.